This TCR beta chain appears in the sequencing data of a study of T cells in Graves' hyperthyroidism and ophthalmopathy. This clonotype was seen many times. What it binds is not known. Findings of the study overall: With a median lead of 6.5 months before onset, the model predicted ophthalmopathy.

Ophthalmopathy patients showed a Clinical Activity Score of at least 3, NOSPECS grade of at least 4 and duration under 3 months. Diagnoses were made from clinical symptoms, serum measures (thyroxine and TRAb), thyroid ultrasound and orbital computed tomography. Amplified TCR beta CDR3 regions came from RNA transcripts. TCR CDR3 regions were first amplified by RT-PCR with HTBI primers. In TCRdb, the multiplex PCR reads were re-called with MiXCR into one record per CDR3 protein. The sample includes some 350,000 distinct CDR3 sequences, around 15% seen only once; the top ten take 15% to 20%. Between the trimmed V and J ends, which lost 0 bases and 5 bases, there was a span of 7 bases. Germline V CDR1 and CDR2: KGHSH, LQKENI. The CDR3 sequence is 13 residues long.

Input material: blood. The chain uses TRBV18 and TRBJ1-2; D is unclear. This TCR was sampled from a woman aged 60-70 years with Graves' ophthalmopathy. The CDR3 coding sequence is TGTGCCAGCTCACCACCGGCTGAGTATGGCTACACCTTC. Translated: CASSPPAEYGYTF.